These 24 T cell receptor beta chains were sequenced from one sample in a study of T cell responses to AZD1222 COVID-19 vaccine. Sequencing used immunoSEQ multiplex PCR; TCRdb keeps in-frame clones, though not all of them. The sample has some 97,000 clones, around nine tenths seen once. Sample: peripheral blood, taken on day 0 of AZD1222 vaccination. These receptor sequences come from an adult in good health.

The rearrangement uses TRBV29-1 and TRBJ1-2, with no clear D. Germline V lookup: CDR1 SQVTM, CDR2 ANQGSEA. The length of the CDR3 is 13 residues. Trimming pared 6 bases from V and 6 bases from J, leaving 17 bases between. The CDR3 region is CSVLRSRKDGYTF. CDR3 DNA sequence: TGCAGCGTGCTCCGGTCCCGGAAAGATGGCTACACCTTC.

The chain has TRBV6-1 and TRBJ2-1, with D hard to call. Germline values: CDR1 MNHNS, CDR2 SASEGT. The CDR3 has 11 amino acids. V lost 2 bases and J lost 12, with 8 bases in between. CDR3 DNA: TGTGCCAGCAGTGAAAGGCTAGGGCAGTTCTTC. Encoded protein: CASSERLGQFF.

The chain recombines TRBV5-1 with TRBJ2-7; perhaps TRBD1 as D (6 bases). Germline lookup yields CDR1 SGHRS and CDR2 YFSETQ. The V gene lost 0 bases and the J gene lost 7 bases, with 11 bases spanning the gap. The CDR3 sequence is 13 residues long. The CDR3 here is CASSLDRDREQYF. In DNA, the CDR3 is TGCGCCAGCAGCTTGGACAGGGATCGGGAGCAGTACTTC.

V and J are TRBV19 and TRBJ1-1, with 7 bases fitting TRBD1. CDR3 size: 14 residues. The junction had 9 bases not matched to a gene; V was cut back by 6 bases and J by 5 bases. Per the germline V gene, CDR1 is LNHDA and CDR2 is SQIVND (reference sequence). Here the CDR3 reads CASRARQGGTEAFF. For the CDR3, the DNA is TGTGCCAGTAGGGCAAGACAGGGTGGGACTGAAGCTTTCTTT.

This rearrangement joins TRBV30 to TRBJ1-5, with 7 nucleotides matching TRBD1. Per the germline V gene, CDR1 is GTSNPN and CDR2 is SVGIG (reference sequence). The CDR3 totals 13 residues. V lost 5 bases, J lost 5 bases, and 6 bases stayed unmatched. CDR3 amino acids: CAWDLGGDQPQHF. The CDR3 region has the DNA TGTGCCTGGGATTTAGGGGGCGATCAGCCCCAGCATTTT.

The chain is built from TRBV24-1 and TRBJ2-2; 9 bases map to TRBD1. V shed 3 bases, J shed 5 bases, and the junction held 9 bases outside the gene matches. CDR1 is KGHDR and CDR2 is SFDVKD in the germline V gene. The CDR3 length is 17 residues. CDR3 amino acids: CATSDPGTGRDTGELFF. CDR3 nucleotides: TGTGCCACCAGTGATCCTGGGACAGGGAGAGATACCGGGGAGCTGTTTTTT.

CDR3 region: CASSLIGGAETF. For the CDR3, the DNA is TGCGCCAGCAGCTTGATAGGGGGCGCAGAAACCTTC. The rearrangement links TRBV5-1 to TRBJ1-2, with 7 bases identical to TRBD1. Germline trimming cut 1 base from V and 14 bases from J; bases unmatched to any gene: 8. The CDR3 extends over 12 amino acids. The V gene's germline CDR1 is SGHRS and CDR2 YFSETQ.

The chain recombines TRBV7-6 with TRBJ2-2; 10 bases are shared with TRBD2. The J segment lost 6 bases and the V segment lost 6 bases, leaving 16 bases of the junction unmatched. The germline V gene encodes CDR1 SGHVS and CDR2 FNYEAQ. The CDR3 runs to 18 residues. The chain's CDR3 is CASSLGSGRASFAGELFF. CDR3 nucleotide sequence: TGTGCCAGCAGTCTCGGGAGCGGGAGGGCCTCGTTTGCCGGGGAGCTGTTTTTT. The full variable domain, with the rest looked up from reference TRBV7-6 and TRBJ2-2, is GAGVSQSPRYKVTKRGQDVALRCDPISGHVSLYWYRQALGQGPEFLTYFNYEAQQDKSGLPNDRFSAERPEGSISTLTIQRTEQRDSAMYRCASSLGSGRASFAGELFFGEGSRLTVL.

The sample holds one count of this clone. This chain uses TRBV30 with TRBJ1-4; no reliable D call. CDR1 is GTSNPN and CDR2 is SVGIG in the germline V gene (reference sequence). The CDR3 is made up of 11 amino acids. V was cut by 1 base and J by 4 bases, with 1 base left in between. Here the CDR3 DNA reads TGTGCCTGGAGTGGTAATGAAAAACTGTTTTTT. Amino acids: CAWSGNEKLFF.

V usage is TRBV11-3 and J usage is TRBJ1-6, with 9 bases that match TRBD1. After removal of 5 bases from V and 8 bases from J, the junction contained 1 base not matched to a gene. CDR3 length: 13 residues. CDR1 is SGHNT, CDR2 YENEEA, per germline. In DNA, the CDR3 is TGTGCCAGCAGCCGGACAGGGGATTCACCCCTCCACTTT. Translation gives CASSRTGDSPLHF.

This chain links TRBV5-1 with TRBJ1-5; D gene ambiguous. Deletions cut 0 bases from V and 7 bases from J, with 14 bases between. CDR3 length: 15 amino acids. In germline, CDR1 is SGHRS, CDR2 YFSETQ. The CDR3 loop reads CASSLEGPPKQPQHF. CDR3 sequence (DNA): TGCGCCAGCAGCTTGGAGGGCCCCCCGAAGCAGCCCCAGCATTTT.

CDR3 sequence: CASSQSRRASAEAFF. The CDR3 DNA sequence: TGTGCCAGCAGCCAAAGCCGGCGGGCGTCCGCTGAAGCTTTCTTT. The rearrangement joins TRBV6-5 to TRBJ1-1; D unclear. Trimming removed 6 bases at V and 6 bases at J, with 20 bases between. Germline CDR1 reads MNHEY; CDR2 reads SVGAGI. The CDR3 sequence is 15 residues long.

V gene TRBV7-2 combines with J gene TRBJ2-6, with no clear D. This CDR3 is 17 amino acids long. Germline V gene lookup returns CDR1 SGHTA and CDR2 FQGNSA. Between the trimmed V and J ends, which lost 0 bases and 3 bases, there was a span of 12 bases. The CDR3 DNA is TGTGCCAGCAGCTTAGCTTTTCGTTGGGGTGGGGCCAACGTCCTGACTTTC. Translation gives CASSLAFRWGGANVLTF.

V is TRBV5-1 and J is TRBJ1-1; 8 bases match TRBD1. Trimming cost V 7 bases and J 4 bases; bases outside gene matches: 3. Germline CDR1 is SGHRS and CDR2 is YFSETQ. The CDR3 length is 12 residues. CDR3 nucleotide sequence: TGCGCCAGCGGACAGGGCGGCACTGAAGCTTTCTTT. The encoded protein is CASGQGGTEAFF.

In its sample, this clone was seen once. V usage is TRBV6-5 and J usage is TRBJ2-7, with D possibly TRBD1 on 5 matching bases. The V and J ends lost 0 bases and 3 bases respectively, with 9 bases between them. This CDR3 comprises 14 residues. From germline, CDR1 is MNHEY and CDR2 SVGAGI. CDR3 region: CASSYSTAIYEQYF. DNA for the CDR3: TGTGCCAGCAGTTACTCGACAGCTATCTACGAGCAGTACTTC.

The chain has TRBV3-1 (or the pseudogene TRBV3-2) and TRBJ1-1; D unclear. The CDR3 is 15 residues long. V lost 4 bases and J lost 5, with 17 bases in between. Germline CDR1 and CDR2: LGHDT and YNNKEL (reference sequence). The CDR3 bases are TGTGCCAGCAGCCCAAGAGTATCCATAGTGACTGAAGCTTTCTTT. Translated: CASSPRVSIVTEAFF.

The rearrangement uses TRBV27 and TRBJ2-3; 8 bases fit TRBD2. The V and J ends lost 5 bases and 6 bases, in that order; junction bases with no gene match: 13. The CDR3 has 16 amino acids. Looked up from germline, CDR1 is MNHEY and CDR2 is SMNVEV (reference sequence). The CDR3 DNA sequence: TGTGCCAGCAGTCCCCGACGGGGGGGTGGGTTGGATACGCAGTATTTT. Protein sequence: CASSPRRGGGLDTQYF.

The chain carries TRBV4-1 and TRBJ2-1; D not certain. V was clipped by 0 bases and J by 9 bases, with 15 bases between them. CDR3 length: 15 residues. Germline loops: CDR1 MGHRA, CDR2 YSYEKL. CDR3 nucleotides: TGCGCCAGCAGCCAAGACCCGTCCCCCGTACCTGAGCAGTTCTTC. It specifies CASSQDPSPVPEQFF.

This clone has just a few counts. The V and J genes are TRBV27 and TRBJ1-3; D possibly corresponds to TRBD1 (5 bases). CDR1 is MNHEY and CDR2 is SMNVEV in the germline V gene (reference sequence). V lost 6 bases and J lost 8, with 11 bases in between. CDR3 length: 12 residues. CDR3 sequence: CASRNPGDTIYF. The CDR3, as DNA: TGTGCCAGCAGAAATCCGGGGGACACCATATATTTT.

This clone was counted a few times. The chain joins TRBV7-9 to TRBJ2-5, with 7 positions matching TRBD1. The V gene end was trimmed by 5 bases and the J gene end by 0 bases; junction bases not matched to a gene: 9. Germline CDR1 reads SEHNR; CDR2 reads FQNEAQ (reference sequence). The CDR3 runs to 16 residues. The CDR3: CASSPGQVGYQETQYF. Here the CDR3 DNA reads TGTGCCAGCAGCCCTGGACAGGTGGGGTACCAAGAGACCCAGTACTTC.

CDR3 loop: CASSKLDSTEAFF. The CDR3 DNA reads TGCGCCAGCAGCAAATTAGACAGCACTGAAGCTTTCTTT. The chain links TRBV5-1 to TRBJ1-1; perhaps TRBD1 as D (5 bases). CDR1 is SGHRS, CDR2 YFSETQ, per germline. The CDR3 length is 13 residues. V shed 4 bases and J shed 4 bases, with 11 bases lying between them. The whole variable domain, filled in from reference TRBV5-1 and TRBJ1-1, reads KAGVTQTPRYLIKTRGQQVTLSCSPISGHRSVSWYQQTPGQGLQFLFEYFSETQRNKGNFPGRFSGRQFSNSRSEMNVSTLELGDSALYLCASSKLDSTEAFFGQGTRLTVV.

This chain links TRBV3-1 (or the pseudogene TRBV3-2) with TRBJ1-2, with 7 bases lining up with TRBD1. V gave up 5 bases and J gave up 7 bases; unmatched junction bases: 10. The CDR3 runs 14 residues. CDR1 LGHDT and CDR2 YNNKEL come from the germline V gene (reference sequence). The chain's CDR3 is CASSGTTGIRGYTF. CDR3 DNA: TGTGCCAGCAGCGGAACGACAGGGATTCGTGGCTACACCTTC.

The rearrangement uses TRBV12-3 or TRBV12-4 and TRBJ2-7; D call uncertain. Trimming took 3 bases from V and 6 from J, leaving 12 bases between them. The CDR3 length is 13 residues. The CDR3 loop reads CASSLSIWAEQYF. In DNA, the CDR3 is TGTGCCAGCAGTTTGTCGATTTGGGCCGAGCAGTACTTC.

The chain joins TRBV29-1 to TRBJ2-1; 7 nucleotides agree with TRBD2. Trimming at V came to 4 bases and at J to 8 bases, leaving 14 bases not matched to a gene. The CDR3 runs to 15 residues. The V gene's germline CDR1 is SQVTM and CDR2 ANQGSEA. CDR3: CSVAYGTTREDEQFF. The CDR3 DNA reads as TGCAGCGTTGCCTACGGGACTACCCGTGAGGATGAGCAGTTCTTC.